This TCR beta chain was profiled in a study of blood T cell repertoires in COVID-19. At the level of the study: Donors in the United States, Italy and Spain gave samples during acute or convalescent COVID-19. PBMCs, B-cell-depleted T cells, or T cells were the source of the cDNA or gDNA that made up the material.

As processed by the authors: Researchers report that nucleated cell counts were estimated from reference gene primer amplification. Libraries were prepared by immunoSEQ multiplex PCR; TCRdb keeps only in-frame clonotypes and omits some of them. V, J and clone size derive from that table, while D and trimming were established from the DNA sequence. Of under 350,000 clones listed, 80% to 95% are singletons. Germline V lookup: CDR1 SQVTM, CDR2 ANQGSEA. V shed 4 bases and J shed 3 bases, with 6 bases lying between them. The CDR3 is 11 residues long. Seattle's cohort entered during active infection and was followed longitudinally. This clone showed up just once.

Sample: peripheral blood. The TCR was taken from a woman aged 25 to 45 with COVID-19, enrolled during active disease. The gene calls are TRBV29-1 and TRBJ1-1; D is unclear. Here the CDR3 DNA reads TGCAGCGTTGCGTCGGACACTGAAGCTTTCTTT. It encodes CSVASDTEAFF. The full variable domain, completed using reference TRBV29-1 and TRBJ1-1, is SAVISQKPSRDICQRGTSLTIQCQVDSQVTMMFWYRQQPGQSLTLIATANQGSEATYESGFVIDKFPISRPNLTFSTLTVSNMSPEDSSIYLCSVASDTEAFFGQGTRLTVV.